This T cell receptor (beta chain) derives from a study of T-cell memory formation after mild COVID-19. Study findings and constraints: Of the contracting clones, CD4+ ones lay mainly in CM and EM, and CD8+ ones in EMRA.

Trimming cost V 3 bases and J 2 bases, with 15 bases left between them. CDR1 is SGHKS and CDR2 is YYEKEE in the germline V gene (reference sequence). The CDR3 sequence is 15 residues long. TCRdb fed the 5' RACE reads into MiXCR, producing one record per CDR3 protein. The data show about 560,000 distinct CDR3 sequences, more than 15% seen once. This clonotype was counted a few times. What it recognizes is unknown. This chain connects TRBV5-5 to TRBJ2-7, with D unclear. The sample comprised PBMCs or a T cell subset sorted from them (not recorded which). This clonotype was obtained from an adult woman who had mild COVID-19 (a few samples of this study predate the infection). Cell type and time point are not known. DNA of the CDR3: TGTGCCAGCAGCTCAATCCCCTTCACCCCCTACGAGCAGTACTTC. This codes for CASSSIPFTPYEQYF.